What follows describes a single TCR beta chain. Antigen specificity is unknown. Germline V gene sequence: CDR1 MNHEY, CDR2 SVGAGI. The CDR3 runs 14 residues. V dropped 5 bases and J dropped 5 bases, with 15 bases sitting between them. TEMRA cells were enriched by FACS, while CD8+ and CD4+ T cells were obtained through a negative isolation that was performed magnetically. This entry belongs to a study of CD8 T cells in Susac syndrome. Study results and limitations: The authors found around 17 Susac-specific public clones in total CD8+ repertoires and 5 or 6 in CD8+ TEMRA repertoires.

Reverse transcription used about 0.45 to 1 ug RNA and random hexamers. MiXCR was run by TCRdb on the immunoSEQ multiplex PCR reads, yielding one entry per CDR3 protein. The sample shows 120,000 or so distinct CDR3 sequences, about 93% of them seen only once. The chain is built from TRBV6-5 and TRBJ1-1; D is ambiguous. The sequence was obtained from a human donor with Susac syndrome. Sequencing was carried out using CD8+ T cells from PBMCs. CDR3 protein: CASSHGRGGTEAFF. The CDR3 region has the DNA TGTGCCAGCAGTCACGGACGAGGAGGAACTGAAGCTTTCTTT.